These 18 T cell receptor beta chains were sequenced from one sample in a study of beta chain features in type 1 diabetes. Expressed TCRB transcripts were sequenced, since all the RNA that had been isolated was reverse transcribed. Assay used: immunoSEQ multiplex PCR; TCRdb lists only in-frame clones, some missing. The sample holds about 42,000 clones; approximately 51% are singletons and the top ten take more than 0.2%. Sequences were obtained from stem cell memory CD4+ T cells from blood. These receptors came from a woman aged 30 to 39 in good health.

This clone was counted once. The chain is built from TRBV7-2 and TRBJ2-7; D not resolved. V lost 5 bases, J lost 2 bases, and 16 bases lay in between. The CDR3 runs 15 residues. Germline CDR1 is SGHTA and CDR2 is FQGNSA. This chain's CDR3 is CASSALPGPTYEQYF. CDR3 DNA sequence: TGTGCCAGCAGCGCCCTACCGGGTCCTACCTACGAGCAGTACTTC.

The V call is TRBV15, the J call TRBJ2-2, with 7 bases identical to TRBD1. Germline V gives CDR1 LNHNV, CDR2 YYDKDF (reference sequence). Trimming at V came to 6 bases and at J to 6 bases, leaving 7 bases not matched to a gene. This CDR3 is 14 amino acids long. The CDR3 region is CATRKITGAGELFF. As DNA, the CDR3 is TGTGCCACCAGAAAAATCACAGGGGCCGGGGAGCTGTTTTTT.

The rearrangement links TRBV9 to TRBJ2-2; TRBD1 is a possible D gene (6 bases). CDR3 size: 17 residues. Germline values: CDR1 SGDLS, CDR2 YYNGEE. The V end was cut by 0 bases, the J end by 2 bases, with 14 bases between. CDR3 nucleotide sequence: TGTGCCAGCAGCGTAGTGTCCCGGACAGACAACACCGGGGAGCTGTTTTTT. Protein: CASSVVSRTDNTGELFF.

The chain joins TRBV6-6 to TRBJ2-7; TRBD1 agrees at 10 bases. Trimming took 5 bases from V and 2 from J; bases not matched to a gene: 3. The CDR3 has 14 residues. Germline values: CDR1 MNHNY, CDR2 SVGAGI (reference sequence). The DNA of the CDR3 is TGTGCCAGCAGTGGGACAGGGGCTACCTACGAGCAGTACTTC. Protein: CASSGTGATYEQYF.

The chain has TRBV9 and TRBJ2-5; 10 bases fit TRBD2. This CDR3 has 15 residues. After removal of 2 bases from V and 5 bases from J, the junction contained 6 bases not matched to a gene. Germline CDR1 and CDR2: SGDLS and YYNGEE. The CDR3 here is CASSVTSGIVETQYF. DNA of the CDR3: TGTGCCAGCAGCGTTACTAGCGGGATAGTCGAGACCCAGTACTTC.

The gene calls are TRBV10-3 and TRBJ1-1; D perhaps matches TRBD1 (6 bases). The V gene lost 8 bases and the J gene lost 0 bases, with 10 bases spanning the gap. Germline lookup yields CDR1 ENHRY and CDR2 SYGVKD. There are 13 residues in the CDR3. For the CDR3, the DNA is TGTGCCATCCGGGACACCATGAACACTGAAGCTTTCTTT. It specifies CAIRDTMNTEAFF.

In its sample, this clone was seen a few times. This rearrangement joins TRBV5-4 to TRBJ2-5; 7 positions agree with TRBD1. The germline gives CDR1 SGHNT, CDR2 YYREEE (reference sequence). This CDR3 spans 13 amino acids. J lost 10 bases, V lost 0 bases, and 6 bases had no gene match. The CDR3 DNA sequence: TGTGCCAGCAGCTTGGTTAGTCAGGGGGACCAGTACTTC. Amino acids: CASSLVSQGDQYF.

The chain couples TRBV7-2 to TRBJ1-5; TRBD1 matches at 10 bases. Germline V CDR1 and CDR2: SGHTA, FQGNSA. V was pared by 5 bases and J by 7 bases, with 8 bases of the junction left unmatched. This CDR3 region has 15 residues. The CDR3 DNA is TGTGCCAGCAGCCCGCGGACAGGGGGAGGACAGCCCCAGCATTTT. Residues: CASSPRTGGGQPQHF.

The DNA of the CDR3 is TGTGCCAGCAGTTCGCAGACTACAGGGGGCCGAGAGACCCAGTACTTC. Its translation: CASSSQTTGGRETQYF. This sequence joins TRBV28 and TRBJ2-5; 9 positions agree with TRBD1. Trimming at V came to 4 bases and at J to 4 bases, leaving 10 bases not matched to a gene. Germline CDR1 MDHEN, CDR2 SYDVKM. This CDR3 has 16 residues.

The V call is TRBV10-3, the J call TRBJ2-7; 8 bases are shared with TRBD1. CDR1 ENHRY and CDR2 SYGVKD come from the germline V gene. CDR3 length equals 14 residues. V lost 3 bases to trimming and J lost 2 bases; unmatched junction nucleotides: 3. This CDR3 is CAISEGTGTYEQYF. As DNA, the CDR3 is TGTGCCATCAGTGAAGGGACAGGTACCTACGAGCAGTACTTC.

This clone was seen a handful of times. The J gene is TRBJ2-1, the V gene TRBV4-3; D not resolved. CDR1 is LGHNA and CDR2 is YSLEER in the germline V gene. Trimming cost V 2 bases and J 4 bases, with 6 bases left between them. The CDR3 is 13 amino acids. CDR3 coding DNA: TGCGCCAGCAGCCAATTCGAGTACAATGAGCAGTTCTTC. Its translation is CASSQFEYNEQFF.

This chain joins TRBV5-1 and TRBJ1-1, with a possible D match to TRBD1 (6 bases). V was cut by 4 bases and J by 8 bases, with 18 bases left in between. In germline, CDR1 is SGHRS, CDR2 YFSETQ. CDR3 size: 14 residues. The CDR3 sequence is CASSGGGQLSEAFF. CDR3 in DNA: TGCGCCAGCAGCGGAGGAGGACAGTTATCGGAAGCTTTCTTT.

This chain connects TRBV6-6 to TRBJ2-7; tentatively, D is TRBD1 (7 bases). The CDR3 has 14 residues. Trimming cost V 7 bases and J 4 bases, with 17 bases left between them. Per the germline V gene, CDR1 is MNHNY and CDR2 is SVGAGI (reference sequence). The DNA of the CDR3 is TGTGCCAGCACGTACGACAGGGAGGATTACGAGCAGTACTTC. It specifies CASTYDREDYEQYF.

This rearrangement joins TRBV6-5 to TRBJ2-7; 11 bases are a match to TRBD1. The germline V gene has CDR1 MNHEY and CDR2 SVGAGI. J lost 0 bases, V lost 0 bases, and 1 base had no gene match. This CDR3 is 16 amino acids long. The CDR3 here is CASSYSGTGGSYEQYF. CDR3 nucleotides: TGTGCCAGCAGTTACTCCGGGACAGGGGGCTCCTACGAGCAGTACTTC.

The V gene is TRBV15, the J gene TRBJ2-5, with D possibly TRBD2 on 6 matching bases. The germline V gene has CDR1 LNHNV and CDR2 YYDKDF (reference sequence). The CDR3 totals 15 residues. V was cut by 0 bases and J by 2 bases, with 10 bases left in between. CDR3 region: CATSRDTGVQETQYF. DNA for the CDR3: TGTGCCACCAGCAGAGATACGGGGGTTCAAGAGACCCAGTACTTC.

This rearrangement joins TRBV28 to TRBJ2-7, with 13 bases that match TRBD2. CDR3 size: 17 residues. Germline trimming cut 4 bases from V and 6 bases from J; bases unmatched to any gene: 12. Germline values: CDR1 MDHEN, CDR2 SYDVKM. CDR3 protein: CASSSTSGRASRGEQYF. For the CDR3, the DNA is TGTGCCAGCAGTTCTACTAGCGGGAGGGCTTCACGGGGCGAGCAGTACTTC.

The chain joins TRBV7-9 to TRBJ1-1, with 7 bases that match TRBD1. With 1 base clipped from V and 1 base from J, the junction kept 3 bases outside the gene matches. CDR3 length: 15 amino acids. Germline values: CDR1 SEHNR, CDR2 FQNEAQ (reference sequence). In nucleotides, the CDR3 is TGTGCCAGCAGCTTAGGGGACAGCACGAACACTGAAGCTTTCTTT. Its translation is CASSLGDSTNTEAFF.

The chain couples TRBV14 to TRBJ2-1, with 9 bases identical to TRBD1. Trimming took 4 bases from V and 8 from J; bases not matched to a gene: 3. The CDR3 is 13 amino acids. Germline lookup yields CDR1 SGHDN and CDR2 FVKESK. The chain's CDR3 is CASSPWTGDEQFF. The CDR3 DNA sequence: TGTGCCAGCAGCCCCTGGACAGGGGATGAGCAGTTCTTC.